The sequence of this T cell receptor beta chain was determined in a study of blood T cell repertoires in COVID-19. CDR1 is SNHLY, CDR2 FYNNEI, per germline. V was pared by 1 base and J by 8 bases, with 4 bases of the junction left unmatched. This CDR3 region has 13 residues. Assay: immunoSEQ multiplex PCR; the TCRdb copy retains only in-frame clones and omits some. The table records around 150,000 clones, 75% to 90% of them present only once. The chain has TRBV2 and TRBJ1-2, with 7 bases aligning to TRBD1. Sequencing input: peripheral blood. This sequence was found in a man between 65 and 85 years old with acute or convalescent COVID-19. Here the CDR3 reads CASSEDRGRGYTF. DNA of the CDR3: TGTGCCAGCAGTGAAGATAGGGGGCGAGGCTACACCTTC.